Each of the 30 T cell receptor beta chains below was sequenced from the same sample in a study of CD8 T cells in ankylosing spondylitis. The study, taken as a whole, reports: Ankylosing spondylitis blood appeared to carry a characteristic TCR beta motif of several highly homologous variants.

Their cognate antigens are unknown. TCRdb re-analysed the 5' RACE reads in MiXCR, keeping a single row per CDR3 protein. This sample carries around 490,000 distinct CDR3 sequences, about 5.7% of them seen once, and the ten largest clones take 3.5%. The source material was blood, either unsorted or a sorted T cell fraction (not recorded which). All receptors come from a male donor with ankylosing spondylitis.

This clonotype was recorded many times. The CDR3 is CSASETGPYSNQPQHF. In DNA, the CDR3 is TGCAGTGCTAGCGAAACGGGACCTTATAGCAATCAGCCCCAGCATTTT. This rearrangement joins TRBV20-1 to TRBJ1-5, with a weak D call TRBD1 (5 bases). Per the germline V gene, CDR1 is DFQATT and CDR2 is SNEGSKA (reference sequence). V shed 3 bases and J shed 0 bases, with 15 bases lying between them. This CDR3 spans 16 amino acids.

This clonotype was picked up many times. This sequence joins TRBV28 and TRBJ2-2; D is possibly TRBD2 (7 bases). With 8 bases removed from V and 6 bases from J, the gap between germline ends came to 16 bases. Germline-derived CDR1 and CDR2 are MDHEN and SYDVKM. The CDR3 totals 14 residues. Written as DNA, the CDR3 is TGTGCCAGCCTCAACAGGGAGGGGGCCGGGGAGCTGTTTTTT. Its protein product is CASLNREGAGELFF.

This clonotype was seen many times. The chain is built from TRBV28 and TRBJ2-3; D is perhaps TRBD1 or TRBD2 (5 bases each). This CDR3 is 18 amino acids long. Germline CDR1 reads MDHEN; CDR2 reads SYDVKM. Trimming left V 6 bases short and J 5 bases short, with 27 bases between. In DNA form, the CDR3 reads TGTGCCAGCAGAACCACTCCGGGACCCCGAAGAGAGTTAGATACGCAGTATTTT. Its protein product is CASRTTPGPRRELDTQYF.

This clonotype was observed at least ten times. The gene calls are TRBV4-3 and TRBJ2-3; no clear D gene. Germline loops: CDR1 LGHNA, CDR2 YSLEER. V shed 1 base and J shed 1 base, with 9 bases lying between them. The CDR3 runs 15 residues. CDR3 amino acids: CASSQAPTGTDTQYF. The CDR3 nucleotides are TGCGCCAGCAGCCAAGCACCGACTGGCACAGATACGCAGTATTTT.

The chain employs TRBV10-3 and TRBJ1-2, with 7 nucleotides matching TRBD1. V lost 2 bases and J lost 4; bases outside the gene matches: 10. Germline V lookup: CDR1 ENHRY, CDR2 SYGVKD. The CDR3 contains 16 residues. The CDR3 spells CAISEGGGMTRYGYTF. CDR3 nucleotides: TGTGCCATCAGTGAGGGAGGGGGCATGACTCGCTATGGCTACACCTTC.

This clonotype appeared many times. The J gene is TRBJ2-3, the V gene TRBV9; D is undetermined. From germline, CDR1 is SGDLS and CDR2 YYNGEE. The CDR3 has 14 residues. Trimming removed 2 bases from V and 0 bases from J, with 7 bases in between. The chain's CDR3 is CASSVISSTDTQYF. Written as DNA, the CDR3 is TGTGCCAGCAGCGTGATATCTAGCACAGATACGCAGTATTTT.

This clonotype occurred many times. The chain combines TRBV6-1 with TRBJ2-1; TRBD2 agrees at 11 bases. The CDR3 totals 19 residues. Germline assignment: CDR1 MNHNS and CDR2 SASEGT. Trimming at V came to 6 bases and at J to 3 bases, leaving 16 bases not matched to a gene. DNA of the CDR3: TGTGCCAGCAGGCCCGAACGGGGACTAGCGGATTTTCACTACAATGAGCAGTTCTTC. It yields the protein CASRPERGLADFHYNEQFF.

This clonotype has a count of ten or more. The DNA for the CDR3 is TGCGCCAGCAGCTTGCCGGAGAGCTCCTACGAGCAGTACTTC. Amino acids: CASSLPESSYEQYF. This chain links TRBV5-1 with TRBJ2-7, with D unresolved. Germline V gene data show CDR1 as SGHRS and CDR2 as YFSETQ. Trimming shortened V by 1 base and J by 0 bases, and 8 bases separated the two germline ends. This CDR3 spans 14 amino acids.

This clonotype was seen repeatedly, ten times or more. This chain links TRBV7-8 with TRBJ1-1; tentatively, D is TRBD1 (5 bases). The CDR3 runs to 13 residues. Trimming left V 5 bases short and J 10 bases short, with 17 bases between. Germline CDR1 and CDR2: SGHVS and FQNEAQ. Written as DNA, the CDR3 is TGTGCCAGCAGCCCATTAGCCGGGACGGGAGCTTTCTTT. It translates to CASSPLAGTGAFF.

The chain uses TRBV10-3 and TRBJ2-7; no reliable D call. The ends were cut back, 5 bases at V and 4 bases at J, with 9 bases in the middle. Germline CDR1 ENHRY, CDR2 SYGVKD. The CDR3 totals 12 residues. CDR3 loop: CAISSTPYEQYF. CDR3 DNA: TGTGCCATCAGTTCCACACCATACGAGCAGTACTTC.

This chain joins TRBV29-1 and TRBJ2-1, with D perhaps assigned TRBD1 or TRBD2 (6 bases each). CDR1 and CDR2 from the germline V gene are SQVTM and ANQGSEA. The CDR3 runs 14 residues. CDR3 loop: CSGGLAAGYNEQFF. Written as DNA, the CDR3 is TGCAGTGGGGGCCTGGCAGCGGGCTACAATGAGCAGTTCTTC.

This clonotype was seen repeatedly, ten times or more. This chain connects TRBV20-1 to TRBJ1-6; D is uncertain. Trimming cost V 6 bases and J 5 bases, with 11 bases left between them. The CDR3 extends over 13 amino acids. Germline CDR1 reads DFQATT; CDR2 reads SNEGSKA (reference sequence). CDR3 bases: TGCAGTGCGTCGGGAGCCCATAATTCACCCCTCCACTTT. Amino acid sequence: CSASGAHNSPLHF.

This clonotype has just a few counts. The rearrangement joins TRBV15 to TRBJ2-5; TRBD2 matches at 9 bases. The CDR3 loop spans 14 amino acids. V was clipped by 5 bases and J by 1 base; unmatched bases: 2. Germline values: CDR1 LNHNV, CDR2 YYDKDF (reference sequence). In DNA form, the CDR3 reads TGTGCCACCAGCTGGGGACTAGCCCAAGAGACCCAGTACTTC. Translating it yields CATSWGLAQETQYF.

This clonotype showed up many times. This sequence joins TRBV15 and TRBJ1-1, with 7 bases aligning to TRBD1. V was pared by 3 bases and J by 0 bases, with 10 bases of the junction left unmatched. Per germline, CDR1 LNHNV and CDR2 YYDKDF (reference sequence). This CDR3 is built from 17 residues. CDR3 nucleotides: TGTGCCACCAGCAGCCCGCCACAGGGGAGCTTGAACACTGAAGCTTTCTTT. Amino acid sequence: CATSSPPQGSLNTEAFF.

The chain has TRBV3-1 and TRBJ1-1; 7 bases agree with TRBD1. Trimming cost V 2 bases and J 5 bases; bases outside gene matches: 5. The CDR3 consists of 14 residues. Germline V gene data show CDR1 as LGHDT and CDR2 as YNNKEL (reference sequence). CDR3 region: CASSQRQGETEAFF. The DNA of the CDR3 is TGTGCCAGCAGCCAAAGGCAGGGGGAGACTGAAGCTTTCTTT.

The V and J genes are TRBV6-5 and TRBJ2-2; D might be TRBD2 (5 bases). V was shortened by 4 bases and J by 6 bases, with 12 bases between the two germline ends. This CDR3 spans 14 amino acids. Germline V CDR1 and CDR2: MNHEY, SVGAGI. CDR3: CASSSTFGAGELFF. The CDR3 DNA sequence: TGTGCCAGCAGTTCCACCTTCGGGGCCGGGGAGCTGTTTTTT.

This clonotype has at least ten counts. The rearrangement uses TRBV4-3 and TRBJ1-1, with a possible D match to TRBD1 (6 bases). The V and J ends lost 2 bases and 3 bases respectively, with 13 bases between them. CDR3 length equals 15 residues. Germline V lookup: CDR1 LGHNA, CDR2 YSLEER. CDR3 bases: TGCGCCAGCAGCCAATTGGACAGTAGGCACACTGAAGCTTTCTTT. Translating gives CASSQLDSRHTEAFF.

Many counts were recorded for this clonotype. The chain employs TRBV10-3 and TRBJ2-3; D gene uncertain. The germline V and J ends were trimmed by 3 bases and 5 bases, with 12 bases remaining between them. The CDR3 runs to 14 residues. CDR1 and CDR2 from the germline V gene are ENHRY and SYGVKD. The CDR3 nucleotides read TGTGCCATCAGTGATATCAATTCAGGAGATACGCAGTATTTT. Translation gives CAISDINSGDTQYF.

This clonotype was seen repeatedly, ten times or more. The rearrangement joins TRBV11-2 to TRBJ1-4; no reliable D call. The CDR3 sequence is 12 residues long. V was clipped by 4 bases and J by 8 bases, with 8 bases between them. The germline V gene has CDR1 SGHAT and CDR2 FQNNGV. The CDR3 loop reads CASSSLGEKLFF. For the CDR3, the DNA is TGTGCCAGCAGCTCGCTGGGGGAAAAACTGTTTTTT. Combining the CDR3 with reference TRBV11-2 and TRBJ1-4 gives the whole variable domain EAGVAQSPRYKIIEKRQSVAFWCNPISGHATLYWYQQILGQGPKLLIQFQNNGVVDDSQLPKDRFSAERLKGVDSTLKIQPAKLEDSAVYLCASSSLGEKLFFGSGTQLSVL.

This clonotype was picked up many times. The genes are TRBV11-2 and TRBJ1-6; no clear D. The CDR3 contains 15 residues. Trimming shortened V by 6 bases and J by 7 bases, and 16 bases separated the two germline ends. Germline assignment: CDR1 SGHAT and CDR2 FQNNGV. CDR3 region: CASRTWGKWNSPLHF. CDR3 DNA: TGTGCCAGCAGGACCTGGGGTAAATGGAATTCACCCCTCCACTTT.

In this sample, this clonotype turned up many times. The chain carries TRBV12-3 or TRBV12-4 and TRBJ1-1; D unresolved. V lost 5 bases, J lost 1 base, and 11 bases lay in between. The CDR3 extends over 14 amino acids. CDR3 amino acids: CASSPLGRNTEAFF. The DNA of the CDR3 is TGTGCCAGCAGTCCTCTAGGCCGGAACACTGAAGCTTTCTTT.

This clonotype came up many times. The chain couples TRBV29-1 to TRBJ2-3, with TRBD1 identical over 10 bases. The CDR3 consists of 14 residues. CDR1 and CDR2 from the germline V gene are SQVTM and ANQGSEA. The junction had 7 bases not matched to a gene; V was cut back by 6 bases and J by 4 bases. In DNA form, the CDR3 reads TGCAGCGTAGACCGGGACAGGGGATCAGATACGCAGTATTTT. Translation: CSVDRDRGSDTQYF.

This clonotype was observed a handful of times. V usage is TRBV11-2 and J usage is TRBJ2-1, with TRBD2 matching over 15 bases. The CDR3 extends over 18 amino acids. Germline V gives CDR1 SGHAT, CDR2 FQNNGV. V lost 5 bases and J lost 4; bases outside the gene matches: 9. The CDR3 region is CASSTRWTSGGAYNEQFF. In nucleotides, the CDR3 is TGTGCCAGCAGCACACGATGGACTAGCGGGGGGGCATACAATGAGCAGTTCTTC.

The V and J genes are TRBV19 and TRBJ1-1; TRBD1 matches at 9 bases. The CDR3 runs 13 residues. Germline-derived CDR1 and CDR2 are LNHDA and SQIVND (reference sequence). The V and J ends lost 7 bases and 5 bases, in that order; junction bases with no gene match: 5. Here the CDR3 reads CASIEQGATEAFF. CDR3 in DNA: TGTGCCAGTATCGAACAGGGGGCAACTGAAGCTTTCTTT.

Only a few counts were recorded for this clonotype. The chain links TRBV11-2 to TRBJ1-1; D is perhaps TRBD1 (6 bases). CDR1 and CDR2 from the germline V gene are SGHAT and FQNNGV. The CDR3 loop spans 15 amino acids. The ends were cut back, 0 bases at V and 4 bases at J, with 12 bases in the middle. CDR3 in amino acids: CASSLEGAWSTEAFF. The CDR3 DNA reads TGTGCCAGCAGCTTAGAGGGGGCGTGGAGCACTGAAGCTTTCTTT.

This clonotype was recorded many times. The V and J genes are TRBV15 and TRBJ2-7; TRBD2 matches at 9 bases. Germline CDR1 reads LNHNV; CDR2 reads YYDKDF (reference sequence). The CDR3 consists of 16 residues. Trimming removed 1 base from V and 0 bases from J; junction bases left unmatched: 4. The CDR3 DNA reads TGTGCCACCAGCAGAGTAGCGGGGGCTTTCTCCTACGAGCAGTACTTC. This encodes CATSRVAGAFSYEQYF.

Ten or more counts support this clonotype. This rearrangement joins TRBV29-1 to TRBJ1-2; 7 bases are shared with TRBD1. CDR1 is SQVTM and CDR2 is ANQGSEA in the germline V gene. Unmatched junction bases numbered 10, after V lost 3 bases and J lost 6 bases. CDR3 length: 14 amino acids. CDR3 bases: TGCAGCGTTGAGGTAGTGAGGGGGCGAAATGGCTACACCTTC. Its translation: CSVEVVRGRNGYTF.

This clonotype came up a few times. The CDR3 loop is CASSLGGVAGNEQFF. In nucleotides, the CDR3 is TGCGCCAGCAGCTTGGGTGGGGTGGCCGGCAATGAGCAGTTCTTC. The chain joins TRBV5-1 to TRBJ2-1; D call uncertain. Germline V CDR1 and CDR2: SGHRS, YFSETQ. The CDR3 consists of 15 residues. The V and J ends lost 0 bases and 6 bases respectively, with 13 bases between them.

Many counts were recorded for this clonotype. This rearrangement joins TRBV7-2 to TRBJ1-1, with D perhaps matching TRBD1 (5 bases). Deletions cut 5 bases from V and 5 bases from J, with 15 bases between. Germline CDR1 SGHTA, CDR2 FQGNSA. The CDR3 loop spans 14 amino acids. The CDR3 here is CASSRTGGYTEAFF. CDR3 in DNA: TGTGCCAGCAGCCGCACTGGGGGGTATACTGAAGCTTTCTTT.

This clonotype was recorded many times. V is TRBV7-2 and J is TRBJ1-2; D is possibly TRBD1 (5 bases). Germline V gene data show CDR1 as SGHTA and CDR2 as FQGNSA. V lost 0 bases and J lost 3, with 14 bases in between. This CDR3 is built from 16 residues. CDR3 region: CASSLAWSGDDYGYTF. The CDR3 coding sequence is TGTGCCAGCAGCTTAGCATGGTCGGGGGATGACTATGGCTACACCTTC.